This TCR beta chain came from a study of cytomegalovirus exposure and HLA in healthy donors. Whole-study findings and limits: Versus the roughly 700-donor mean, an Asian-associated ancestry cluster reportedly showed fewer N-insertions in a later analysis. Being indistinguishable, some V segments were excluded, TRBV6-2 and TRBV6-3 among them.

Germline CDR1 reads WNHNN; CDR2 reads SYGVQD (reference sequence). The CDR3 contains 16 residues. The V gene end was trimmed by 2 bases and the J gene end by 8 bases; junction bases not matched to a gene: 12. A note on this clone: Its antigen is unknown.

This PCR relied on a set of 60 Vbeta primers and 13 Jbeta primers. Source study methods: Among the unique TCR beta chains that a later analysis counted, about 85 million in all, 10 million to 11 million were shared. The data were produced by immunoSEQ multiplex PCR, yet TCRdb's version contains in-frame clones alone and is incomplete. D and trimming were read from the DNA, whereas the V and J calls and clone size are those reported in that table. This sample has roughly 180,000 clones, with approximately 88% found just once. Healthy bone marrow donors made up the donors. Specimen: PBMCs. The chain recombines TRBV10-1 with TRBJ1-2; 9 bases align to TRBD1. The receptor's source is a man aged 30-40 years in good health and CMV-seronegative. CDR3 in DNA: TGCGCCAGCAGTGAGACAGGGGGCGATGACCTACGGGGCTACACCTTC. Translating it yields CASSETGGDDLRGYTF.